This entry is about one TCR beta chain. Only in-frame clones appear in the TCRdb table, and some are missing; sequencing was by immunoSEQ multiplex PCR. The sample shows 45,000 to 60,000 clones, more than 65% of them seen only once. The record originates from a study of T cells in tumors after PD-1 blockade. The V end lost 1 base, the J end lost 4 bases, and 10 bases lay between the germline ends. Germline CDR1 and CDR2: SSHAT and FNYEAQ (reference sequence). This CDR3 is built from 15 residues. The rearrangement links TRBV7-7 to TRBJ2-2; D not certain. This TCR came from a human donor with advanced basal cell or squamous cell carcinoma (not recorded which). The material was PBMCs, obtained before anti-PD-1 therapy. The CDR3 nucleotides read TGTGCCAGCAGCTTAGAGACATGGGGCACCGGGGAGCTGTTTTTT. This gives the protein CASSLETWGTGELFF.